Here is one T cell receptor beta chain with its context. Its antigen is unknown. The PCR used 60 Vbeta and 13 Jbeta primers. In the source study's methods: There were tens of millions of unique TCR beta chains by a later count, and around 10 million of them were shared. Libraries were prepared by immunoSEQ multiplex PCR; TCRdb keeps only in-frame clonotypes and omits some of them. V, J and clone size are taken as reported in that table, and D and trimming were inferred from the DNA itself. The sample has 150,000 to 200,000 clones; about 79% are singletons. The V gene lost 0 bases and the J gene lost 0 bases, with 9 bases spanning the gap. This CDR3 has 16 residues. Germline CDR1 reads LNHDA; CDR2 reads SQIVND (reference sequence). The entry originates in a study of cytomegalovirus exposure and HLA in healthy donors. Study findings and constraints: Some highly shared sequence variants likely arose as a pipeline artifact.

This receptor was obtained from a man aged 45-65 years in good health and CMV-seropositive. Sequencing used PBMCs. The chain combines TRBV19 with TRBJ1-3; TRBD1 might be the D (6 bases). The CDR3 DNA follows: TGTGCCAGTAGTATAGACGACAGGTTCTCTGGAAACACCATATATTTT. It encodes CASSIDDRFSGNTIYF.